The source of this T cell receptor (beta chain) is a study of cytomegalovirus exposure and HLA in healthy donors. Study-wide context: Tens of millions of unique TCRs from HLA-typed donors made up an early data release. Findings and limits, study-wide: A later analysis showed HLA-associated TCR beta chains outstripping equally common others in clonal expansion.

Germline CDR1 reads SGHDN; CDR2 reads FVKESK. The CDR3 loop spans 14 amino acids. Deletions cut 3 bases from V and 8 bases from J, with 14 bases between. The PCR had 60 Vbeta and 13 Jbeta primers. Profiling relied on immunoSEQ multiplex PCR, and the TCRdb table lists in-frame clones only, not all of them. The sample lists 150,000 to 250,000 clones, over 75% occurring once. This clone has a handful of counts. The antigen remains unidentified. Sequenced input: PBMCs. The TCR comes from a woman aged 50 to 65 in good health and CMV-seronegative. V gene TRBV14 combines with J gene TRBJ2-1, with TRBD1 as a possible D gene (5 bases). The CDR3 DNA reads TGTGCCAGCAGCCAGCAAGTAGCAGGGCATGAGCAGTTCTTC. This encodes CASSQQVAGHEQFF.